This passage covers 29 T cell receptor beta chains from one sample sequenced in a study of blood T cell repertoires in COVID-19. Sequencing used immunoSEQ multiplex PCR; TCRdb keeps in-frame clones, though not all of them. The table lists some 200,000 clones, 75% to 85% of them singletons. The specimen was peripheral blood. The source of these receptors is a human donor in a cohort sampled during active COVID-19.

The chain employs TRBV5-1 and TRBJ2-1; D is perhaps TRBD2 (6 bases). The V gene's germline CDR1 is SGHRS and CDR2 YFSETQ. V was pared by 2 bases and J by 5 bases, with 11 bases between. The CDR3 is made up of 14 amino acids. Here the CDR3 DNA reads TGCGCCAGCAGCTTCGGCGGCGGGAACAATGAGCAGTTCTTC. This encodes CASSFGGGNNEQFF.

The chain is built from TRBV10-3 and TRBJ2-7, with 12 positions matching TRBD2. Germline V CDR1 and CDR2: ENHRY, SYGVKD. J was trimmed by 2 bases and V by 4 bases; bases with no gene match: 3. This CDR3 has 15 amino acids. In DNA form, the CDR3 reads TGTGCCATCAGTGCTGCTAGCGGGAGGGCCTACGAGCAGTACTTC. It encodes CAISAASGRAYEQYF.

The chain joins TRBV5-4 to TRBJ2-1; the match to TRBD1 covers 8 bases. Unmatched junction bases numbered 4, after V lost 4 bases and J lost 4 bases. Per germline, CDR1 SGHNT and CDR2 YYREEE (reference sequence). The CDR3 is 14 residues long. In DNA form, the CDR3 reads TGTGCCAGCAGCGCCCGACAGGGGTACAATGAGCAGTTCTTC. Residues: CASSARQGYNEQFF.

This clone was detected once. The chain carries TRBV12-5 and TRBJ1-2; D possibly corresponds to TRBD1 (5 bases). The CDR3 contains 15 residues. Trimming pared 5 bases from V and 8 bases from J, leaving 21 bases between. In germline, CDR1 is LGHNT, CDR2 FRNRAP. The DNA for the CDR3 is TGTGCTAGTGGTCATCACGATTCAGGGTCCTACGGCTACACCTTC. Translating it yields CASGHHDSGSYGYTF.

CDR3 in DNA: TGTGCCTGGAAACTTAGCGGCCGTGCTAGCACAGATACGCAGTATTTT. Translated, it gives CAWKLSGRASTDTQYF. The rearrangement links TRBV30 to TRBJ2-3, with a weak D call TRBD2 (6 bases). CDR1 and CDR2 from the germline V gene are GTSNPN and SVGIG (reference sequence). The V end was cut by 4 bases, the J end by 0 bases, with 17 bases between. The CDR3 covers 16 residues.

CDR3: CASSFMNTEAFF. Written as DNA, the CDR3 is TGTGCCAGCAGTTTCATGAACACTGAAGCTTTCTTT. This chain connects TRBV12-3 or TRBV12-4 to TRBJ1-1; D not resolved. V lost 3 bases to trimming and J lost 0 bases, with 2 bases between them. There are 12 residues in the CDR3.

V and J are TRBV9 and TRBJ2-3, with TRBD2 as a possible D gene (7 bases). V lost 0 bases, J lost 6 bases, and 14 bases lay in between. The CDR3 has 15 amino acids. The germline CDR1 and CDR2 sequences are SGDLS and YYNGEE. The CDR3 loop reads CASSVGGGHRDTQYF. The CDR3 nucleotides are TGTGCCAGCAGCGTAGGGGGGGGCCACCGTGATACGCAGTATTTT.

The CDR3 region is CASSSTYQRYF. The CDR3 DNA reads TGTGCCAGCAGTTCCACCTACCAAAGGTACTTC. The chain combines TRBV28 with TRBJ2-7; D unresolved. From germline, CDR1 is MDHEN and CDR2 SYDVKM. V dropped 4 bases and J dropped 12 bases, with 13 bases sitting between them. The CDR3 is 11 amino acids.

The rearrangement links TRBV28 to TRBJ2-6; unclear D gene. Trimming took off 11 bases at V and 1 base at J, with 9 bases between the two ends. Per the germline V gene, CDR1 is MDHEN and CDR2 is SYDVKM. This CDR3 has 13 amino acids. CDR3 region: CAERGSGANVLTF. DNA of the CDR3: TGTGCCGAACGCGGTTCTGGGGCCAACGTCCTGACTTTC.

This clone came up a few times. The chain links TRBV14 to TRBJ2-1; 10 positions agree with TRBD2. The junction had 11 bases not matched to a gene; V was cut back by 0 bases and J by 9 bases. This CDR3 comprises 17 residues. In germline, CDR1 is SGHDN, CDR2 FVKESK. CDR3 in DNA: TGTGCCAGCAGCCAAGATTCGGTCCTAGCGGGAGTAGGTGAGCAGTTCTTC. Translation: CASSQDSVLAGVGEQFF.

The chain carries TRBV28 and TRBJ1-2; the D gene is possibly TRBD1 (6 bases). Looked up from germline, CDR1 is MDHEN and CDR2 is SYDVKM. V was cut by 11 bases and J by 0 bases, with 16 bases left in between. CDR3 length equals 14 residues. CDR3 sequence: CAGDIRGSNYGYTF. The CDR3, as DNA: TGTGCCGGGGACATCAGGGGCTCTAACTATGGCTACACCTTC.

The chain joins TRBV25-1 to TRBJ1-1, with D maybe TRBD1 (5 bases). The CDR3 extends over 13 amino acids. Trimming shortened V by 5 bases and J by 7 bases, and 14 bases separated the two germline ends. Germline loops: CDR1 MGHDK, CDR2 SYGVNS. The CDR3 nucleotides read TGTGCCAGCAGTCAGGGTAAAAAAGATGAAGCTTTCTTT. This sequence encodes CASSQGKKDEAFF. The full variable domain, with the rest looked up from reference TRBV25-1 and TRBJ1-1, is EADIYQTPRYLVIGTGKKITLECSQTMGHDKMYWYQQDPGMELHLIHYSYGVNSTEKGDLSSESTVSRIRTEHFPLTLESARPSHTSQYLCASSQGKKDEAFFGQGTRLTVV.

The J gene is TRBJ1-4, the V gene TRBV27; the match to TRBD1 covers 10 bases. The CDR3 is made up of 15 amino acids. Germline CDR1 and CDR2: MNHEY and SMNVEV (reference sequence). V shed 4 bases, J shed 10 bases, and the junction held 9 bases outside the gene matches. The DNA for the CDR3 is TGTGCCAGCAGTTCGGGGACAGGGGATGGGGGAAAACTGTTTTTT. Protein: CASSSGTGDGGKLFF. Using reference TRBV27 and TRBJ1-4 for the parts outside the CDR3, the full variable domain is EAQVTQNPRYLITVTGKKLTVTCSQNMNHEYMSWYRQDPGLGLRQIYYSMNVEVTDKGDVPEGYKVSRKEKRNFPLILESPSPNQTSLYFCASSSGTGDGGKLFFGSGTQLSVL.

V is TRBV12-3 or TRBV12-4 and J is TRBJ2-5; possibly TRBD2 for D (6 bases). The CDR3 loop spans 13 amino acids. With 6 bases removed from V and 7 bases from J, the gap between germline ends came to 15 bases. In nucleotides, the CDR3 is TGTGCCAGCAGCCACCAGACTAGTGGGACCCAGTACTTC. This codes for CASSHQTSGTQYF.

The J gene is TRBJ2-5, the V gene TRBV24-1; TRBD2 might be the D (5 bases). Trimming took off 6 bases at V and 5 bases at J, with 15 bases between the two ends. CDR3 length: 14 amino acids. Germline lookup yields CDR1 KGHDR and CDR2 SFDVKD. CDR3 protein: CATSPRGTRETQYF. The CDR3 DNA reads TGTGCCACCAGTCCACGGGGTACTAGGGAGACCCAGTACTTC.

This sequence joins TRBV30 and TRBJ2-1; 12 nucleotides line up with TRBD2. Germline CDR1 and CDR2: GTSNPN and SVGIG (reference sequence). Unmatched junction bases numbered 3, after V lost 4 bases and J lost 5 bases. CDR3 length equals 14 residues. CDR3 region: CAWKRTSGNNEQFF. The CDR3 DNA reads TGTGCCTGGAAACGGACTAGCGGGAACAATGAGCAGTTCTTC.

This chain links TRBV4-1 with TRBJ2-7; 7 nucleotides line up with TRBD1. Germline loops: CDR1 MGHRA, CDR2 YSYEKL. With V trimmed by 0 bases and J by 6 bases, 11 bases remained unmatched. The CDR3 is 16 residues long. The CDR3: CASSQEPGTALFEQYF. CDR3 sequence (DNA): TGCGCCAGCAGCCAAGAACCCGGGACAGCTTTATTCGAGCAGTACTTC.

CDR3 bases: TGTGCCATCAGTGGGGGGACAGACGCGAGGGGTTTCTTT. This gives the protein CAISGGTDARGFF. This sequence joins TRBV10-3 and TRBJ1-1; 7 bases fit TRBD1. The J segment lost 13 bases and the V segment lost 4 bases, leaving 12 bases of the junction unmatched. Germline values: CDR1 ENHRY, CDR2 SYGVKD. The CDR3 is 13 residues long.

This clone was recorded once. The chain carries TRBV2 and TRBJ1-5, with a weak D call TRBD1 (6 bases). Germline V gene data show CDR1 as SNHLY and CDR2 as FYNNEI. V was pared by 2 bases and J by 1 base, with 12 bases between. The CDR3 spans 16 residues. The DNA for the CDR3 is TGTGCCAGCAGTGAAAAGGGGGTGGTGAGCAATCAGCCCCAGCATTTT. Translated, it gives CASSEKGVVSNQPQHF.

V usage is TRBV28 and J usage is TRBJ1-5; D call uncertain. The CDR3 loop spans 12 amino acids. CDR1 and CDR2 from the germline V gene are MDHEN and SYDVKM. Trimming removed 5 bases from V and 7 bases from J, with 9 bases in between. CDR3 protein: CASSLRGQPQHF. In nucleotides, the CDR3 is TGTGCCAGCAGTCTTCGGGGACAGCCCCAGCATTTT.

This clone came up many times. The chain carries TRBV6-5 and TRBJ1-6, with D perhaps matching TRBD1 (6 bases). Germline V gives CDR1 MNHEY, CDR2 SVGAGI. Trimming took 6 bases from V and 9 from J, leaving 12 bases between them. This CDR3 is 13 amino acids long. CDR3 nucleotides: TGTGCCAGCAGGATCGAACAGGGTTCACCCCTCCACTTT. Translation gives CASRIEQGSPLHF.

The chain recombines TRBV6-1 with TRBJ1-4; D unresolved. The ends were cut back, 3 bases at V and 8 bases at J, with 16 bases in the middle. This CDR3 contains 15 residues. Germline V gives CDR1 MNHNS, CDR2 SASEGT. CDR3 amino acids: CASSDILQSWEKLFF. The CDR3 DNA is TGTGCCAGCAGTGATATACTACAATCTTGGGAAAAACTGTTTTTT.

The genes are TRBV4-2 and TRBJ2-1; 8 positions agree with TRBD2. The germline gives CDR1 LGHNA, CDR2 YNFKEQ. CDR3 length: 17 residues. The junction had 9 bases not matched to a gene; V was cut back by 1 base and J by 4 bases. The CDR3 is CASSQGSGGPGYNEQFF. DNA of the CDR3: TGTGCCAGCAGCCAAGGGTCGGGAGGGCCTGGGTACAATGAGCAGTTCTTC.

The rearrangement joins TRBV5-1 to TRBJ2-5; TRBD1 might be the D (6 bases). V was pared by 4 bases and J by 2 bases, with 9 bases between. CDR1 and CDR2 from the germline V gene are SGHRS and YFSETQ. This CDR3 is 13 amino acids long. For the CDR3, the DNA is TGCGCCAGCAGCCCAGGACAGCAAGAGACCCAGTACTTC. This encodes CASSPGQQETQYF.

The rearrangement uses TRBV24-1 and TRBJ1-5; no clear D. Germline-derived CDR1 and CDR2 are KGHDR and SFDVKD. The CDR3 extends over 15 amino acids. V gave up 4 bases and J gave up 2 bases, with 11 bases separating them. The CDR3 nucleotides are TGTGCCACCAGTGAATCAAGGGAGGGCAATCAGCCCCAGCATTTT. Translated, it gives CATSESREGNQPQHF.

The gene calls are TRBV7-9 and TRBJ2-7, with D possibly being TRBD1 (5 bases). The CDR3 spans 16 residues. Trimming shortened V by 1 base and J by 0 bases, and 13 bases separated the two germline ends. Germline assignment: CDR1 SEHNR and CDR2 FQNEAQ (reference sequence). This CDR3 reads CASSLGQGSSSYEQYF. In DNA form, the CDR3 reads TGTGCCAGCAGCTTAGGGCAGGGTTCCAGCTCCTACGAGCAGTACTTC. Variable domain in full (rest from reference TRBV7-9 and TRBJ2-7): DTGVSQNPRHKITKRGQNVTFRCDPISEHNRLYWYRQTLGQGPEFLTYFQNEAQLEKSRLLSDRFSAERPKGSFSTLEIQRTEQGDSAMYLCASSLGQGSSSYEQYFGPGTRLTVT.

V gene TRBV3-1 (or the pseudogene TRBV3-2) combines with J gene TRBJ1-2; D may be TRBD1 (6 bases). The CDR3 spans 15 residues. Between the trimmed V and J ends, which lost 1 base and 5 bases, there was a span of 14 bases. CDR1 LGHDT and CDR2 YNNKEL come from the germline V gene (reference sequence). The CDR3 reads CASSQVGGARYGYTF. The CDR3 DNA is TGTGCCAGCAGCCAAGTCGGGGGGGCTAGGTATGGCTACACCTTC.

J is TRBJ2-7 and V is TRBV5-1; D is perhaps TRBD1 (6 bases). Germline assignment: CDR1 SGHRS and CDR2 YFSETQ. This CDR3 has 15 amino acids. V gave up 0 bases and J gave up 2 bases, with 12 bases separating them. CDR3 nucleotide sequence: TGCGCCAGCAGCTTGGCCAGGGGCAGCCCCTACGAGCAGTACTTC. This codes for CASSLARGSPYEQYF.

Remarks on this clone: The germline gene is not matched at one end of the junction; a read error may be the cause. The CDR3 nucleotides read TGTGCCACCAGTGGTTTGCTAGCGGCCAATGAGCAGTTCTTC. This translates into CATSGLLAANEQFF. The chain couples TRBV24-1 to TRBJ2-1; 7 bases match TRBD2. The CDR3 extends over 14 amino acids. Germline-derived CDR1 and CDR2 are KGHDR and SFDVKD.